This T cell receptor (beta chain) was sequenced for a study of blood T cell repertoires in COVID-19. Study background: COVID-19 samples from acute and convalescent phases originated in the United States, Italy and Spain.

Method: immunoSEQ multiplex PCR; TCRdb's copy keeps in-frame clones and lacks some. The repertoire consists of approximately 250,000 clones, with approximately 89% occurring once and the leading ten covering 2.5% to 4%. Grouping used clinical history reported by participants in a survey and questionnaire. Exposed participants encountered a COVID-19 case during the 2 weeks preceding study entry. CDR3 size: 14 residues. The V and J ends lost 3 bases and 2 bases, in that order; junction bases with no gene match: 2. The germline gives CDR1 MNHEY, CDR2 SMNVEV (reference sequence). The rearrangement joins TRBV27 to TRBJ2-3; TRBD2 agrees at 7 bases. This TCR was recovered from a woman between 40 and 50 years old who had been exposed to COVID-19. Sequencing was performed on PBMCs or T cells enriched from blood (not recorded which). Here the CDR3 DNA reads TGTGCCAGCAGTTTCCGACTAGCCACAGATACGCAGTATTTT. Protein product: CASSFRLATDTQYF.